The rows below give T cell receptor beta chains drawn from one sample of a study of blood T cell repertoires in COVID-19. The table came from immunoSEQ multiplex PCR; TCRdb's copy has only in-frame clones and leaves some out. The data show about 200,000 clones, with roughly 85% seen just once and approximately 4.2% held by the top ten. The material sequenced was PBMCs or T cells enriched from blood (not recorded which). The receptors stem from a woman aged 40 to 50 with acute COVID-19. Each CDR3 is given with its conserved first and last residue. The order of the fields is clone size, V gene, D gene, J gene, CDR3 DNA, CDR3 protein. The D gene is left open where the match is weak. Where a row states a size, it is once, few, many or the class of an expanded clone; other rows omit it.

clone size: NA
V gene: TRBV11-2
D gene: TRBD2
J gene: TRBJ2-5
CDR3 DNA: TGTGCCAGCAGCTTAGGGGGGGGAACATCTAATCTCCAAGAGACCCAGTACTTC
CDR3 protein: CASSLGGGTSNLQETQYF

clone size: few
V gene: TRBV7-6
D gene: NA
J gene: TRBJ2-7
CDR3 DNA: TGTGCCAGCAGCTCCCCTCCCCTCCCCCGCGACGAGCAGTACTTC
CDR3 protein: CASSSPPLPRDEQYF

clone size: NA
V gene: TRBV7-9
D gene: NA
J gene: TRBJ2-7
CDR3 DNA: TGTGCCAGCAGCCTCGGGGGTGGGACGGCGACCTACGAGCAGTACTTC
CDR3 protein: CASSLGGGTATYEQYF

clone size: NA
V gene: TRBV24-1
D gene: TRBD1
J gene: TRBJ2-1
CDR3 DNA: TGTGCCACCAGTGCTACCCTAGGGGGACAGGATTACAATGAGCAGTTCTTC
CDR3 protein: CATSATLGGQDYNEQFF

clone size: few
V gene: TRBV5-5
D gene: NA
J gene: TRBJ1-6
CDR3 DNA: TGTGCCAGCAGCTTGGGGACCGCGGGTTACCTCCACTTT
CDR3 protein: CASSLGTAGYLHF

clone size: once
V gene: TRBV28
D gene: TRBD1
J gene: TRBJ2-7
CDR3 DNA: TGTGCCAGCAGTTTAACCGGGACAGCCGCTTGGGGGGAGCAGTACTTC
CDR3 protein: CASSLTGTAAWGEQYF

clone size: once
V gene: TRBV28
D gene: NA
J gene: TRBJ1-4
CDR3 DNA: TGTGCCAGCAGTGCCCGCCTCACGGGGTTAAATGAAAAACTGTTTTTT
CDR3 protein: CASSARLTGLNEKLFF

clone size: few
V gene: TRBV6-1
D gene: TRBD1
J gene: TRBJ2-5
CDR3 DNA: TGTGCCAGCAGTGAAGCGGACAGGGAAGAGACCCAGTACTTC
CDR3 protein: CASSEADREETQYF

clone size: NA
V gene: TRBV10-3
D gene: TRBD1
J gene: TRBJ2-7
CDR3 DNA: TGTGCCATCAGTGTCGGACAGGGGGCCGACGAGCAGTACTTC
CDR3 protein: CAISVGQGADEQYF

clone size: NA
V gene: TRBV10-1
D gene: NA
J gene: TRBJ1-1
CDR3 DNA: TGCGCCAGCAGTGATGGGGGGACGGGGGACACTGAAGCTTTCTTT
CDR3 protein: CASSDGGTGDTEAFF

clone size: NA
V gene: TRBV15
D gene: TRBD2
J gene: TRBJ2-7
CDR3 DNA: TGTGCCACCAGCAGAGATCCCACTAGCGGACTTAACTACGAGCAGTACTTC
CDR3 protein: CATSRDPTSGLNYEQYF

clone size: NA
V gene: TRBV9
D gene: TRBD2
J gene: TRBJ2-2
CDR3 DNA: TGTGCCAGCAGCGTAGCGGTTAGCGGGGGCACCGGGGAGCTGTTTTTT
CDR3 protein: CASSVAVSGGTGELFF

clone size: NA
V gene: TRBV7-9
D gene: NA
J gene: TRBJ2-7
CDR3 DNA: TGTGCCAGCAGCCACGGAGCCCTGGGCGAGCAGTACTTC
CDR3 protein: CASSHGALGEQYF

clone size: NA
V gene: TRBV2
D gene: TRBD1
J gene: TRBJ2-5
CDR3 DNA: TGTGCCAGCATTAAGCAGGGGGCTGGATTAGAGACCCAGTACTTC
CDR3 protein: CASIKQGAGLETQYF

clone size: NA
V gene: TRBV27
D gene: TRBD1
J gene: TRBJ2-7
CDR3 DNA: TGTGCCAGCAGTCATGGGACAGGGCCCCCCTACGAGCAGTACTTC
CDR3 protein: CASSHGTGPPYEQYF

clone size: NA
V gene: TRBV5-1
D gene: NA
J gene: TRBJ2-7
CDR3 DNA: TGCGCCAGCAGGGGGGGTACCGAGCAGTACTTC
CDR3 protein: CASRGGTEQYF

clone size: NA
V gene: TRBV5-1
D gene: NA
J gene: TRBJ2-3
CDR3 DNA: TGCGCCAGCAGCTTAGGGGAAGTCACAGATACGCAGTATTTT
CDR3 protein: CASSLGEVTDTQYF

clone size: NA
V gene: TRBV29-1
D gene: NA
J gene: TRBJ2-1
CDR3 DNA: TGCAGCGTTGAGGGCGAGCGGTCATCCTACAATGAGCAGTTCTTC
CDR3 protein: CSVEGERSSYNEQFF

clone size: NA
V gene: TRBV29-1
D gene: NA
J gene: TRBJ1-1
CDR3 DNA: TGCAGCTCGAGCCGGGGGGCATCTGAAGCTTTCTTT
CDR3 protein: CSSSRGASEAFF

clone size: NA
V gene: TRBV7-2
D gene: NA
J gene: TRBJ1-1
CDR3 DNA: TGTGCCAGCAGGAAACCAGGGGTTCCTGAAGCTTTCTTT
CDR3 protein: CASRKPGVPEAFF

clone size: NA
V gene: TRBV18
D gene: NA
J gene: TRBJ2-7
CDR3 DNA: TGTGCCAGCTCGGAAATTGCAGGGCTTAGGTACGAGCAGTACTTC
CDR3 protein: CASSEIAGLRYEQYF

clone size: few
V gene: TRBV27
D gene: NA
J gene: TRBJ1-5
CDR3 DNA: TGTGCCAGCAGTTTACTCGGAGGGAGGAACAATCAGCCCCAGCATTTT
CDR3 protein: CASSLLGGRNNQPQHF

clone size: NA
V gene: TRBV28
D gene: TRBD1
J gene: TRBJ1-6
CDR3 DNA: TGTGCCAGCAGTCTATATTTGACAGGGCCGGGCTCACCCCTCCACTTT
CDR3 protein: CASSLYLTGPGSPLHF

clone size: NA
V gene: TRBV28
D gene: TRBD2
J gene: TRBJ2-7
CDR3 DNA: TGTGCCAGCAGTATTACGGGGGGATGGGCCTACGAGCAGTACTTC
CDR3 protein: CASSITGGWAYEQYF

clone size: NA
V gene: TRBV5-1
D gene: TRBD1
J gene: TRBJ1-6
CDR3 DNA: TGCGCCAGCAGCACCACCCCGGTTACACAGGGGAAACCCCTCCACTTT
CDR3 protein: CASSTTPVTQGKPLHF

clone size: NA
V gene: TRBV6-1
D gene: TRBD1
J gene: TRBJ1-1
CDR3 DNA: TGTGCCAGCAGCGAAGGACAGGGGACTGAAGCTTTCTTT
CDR3 protein: CASSEGQGTEAFF

clone size: NA
V gene: TRBV6-6
D gene: NA
J gene: TRBJ2-7
CDR3 DNA: TGTGCCAGCAGTTACTCGATGGCGGGGATCGGCGAGCAGTACTTC
CDR3 protein: CASSYSMAGIGEQYF

clone size: NA
V gene: TRBV7-9
D gene: NA
J gene: TRBJ2-3
CDR3 DNA: TGTGCCAGCAGCTCGGGTCGAAGGCAGAGCACAGATACGCAGTATTTT
CDR3 protein: CASSSGRRQSTDTQYF

clone size: NA
V gene: TRBV7-6
D gene: NA
J gene: TRBJ1-6
CDR3 DNA: TGTGCCAGCAGCTTAACGACGGACTTTAATTCACCCCTCCACTTT
CDR3 protein: CASSLTTDFNSPLHF

clone size: NA
V gene: TRBV24-1
D gene: TRBD2
J gene: TRBJ2-1
CDR3 DNA: TGTGTCACCCAGGGTAGCGGGGGAATTTACAATGAGCAGTTCTTC
CDR3 protein: CVTQGSGGIYNEQFF

clone size: NA
V gene: TRBV7-2
D gene: TRBD1
J gene: TRBJ1-1
CDR3 DNA: TGTGCCAGCAGCCTAGACAGGGGACGAGTGGCTTTCTTT
CDR3 protein: CASSLDRGRVAFF

clone size: NA
V gene: TRBV27
D gene: TRBD1
J gene: TRBJ1-6
CDR3 DNA: TGTGCCAGCAGTTTATCGGGACAGGGGAATTCACCCCTCCACTTT
CDR3 protein: CASSLSGQGNSPLHF

clone size: NA
V gene: TRBV5-1
D gene: NA
J gene: TRBJ1-1
CDR3 DNA: TGCGCCAGCAGCTTGGCTTGGACAAGCGCCCGTGGCACTGAAGCTTTCTTT
CDR3 protein: CASSLAWTSARGTEAFF

clone size: NA
V gene: TRBV5-8
D gene: NA
J gene: TRBJ2-2
CDR3 DNA: TGTGCCAGCAGCTACGTCCATCCTGGGGCCACCGGGGAGCTGTTTTTT
CDR3 protein: CASSYVHPGATGELFF

clone size: NA
V gene: TRBV6-5
D gene: TRBD1
J gene: TRBJ1-1
CDR3 DNA: TGTGCCAGCAGCTTACAGGGGGGGAGCACTGAAGCTTTCTTT
CDR3 protein: CASSLQGGSTEAFF

clone size: NA
V gene: TRBV5-1
D gene: TRBD2
J gene: TRBJ2-2
CDR3 DNA: TGCGCCAGCAGCTTGGCTAGCGGGAGGGCCGGGGACACCGGGGAGCTGTTTTTT
CDR3 protein: CASSLASGRAGDTGELFF

clone size: NA
V gene: TRBV13
D gene: NA
J gene: TRBJ1-4
CDR3 DNA: TGTGCCAGCAGCTTTAGGGGGAATGAAAAACTGTTTTTT
CDR3 protein: CASSFRGNEKLFF

clone size: NA
V gene: TRBV5-6
D gene: NA
J gene: TRBJ1-6
CDR3 DNA: TGTGCCAGCAGCTTCCAAAGCCCTGGTAATTCACCCCTCCACTTT
CDR3 protein: CASSFQSPGNSPLHF

clone size: once
V gene: TRBV29-1
D gene: TRBD1
J gene: TRBJ1-2
CDR3 DNA: TGCAGCGCCCTCCGACAGGGCGACTATGGCTACACCTTC
CDR3 protein: CSALRQGDYGYTF

clone size: once
V gene: TRBV28
D gene: NA
J gene: TRBJ1-2
CDR3 DNA: TGTGCCAGCAGTTTGCGGAGCTATGGCTACACCTTC
CDR3 protein: CASSLRSYGYTF

clone size: NA
V gene: TRBV15
D gene: TRBD1
J gene: TRBJ1-2
CDR3 DNA: TGTGCCACCAGCAGGGTTAGGACAGGGAAAGGCTACACCTTC
CDR3 protein: CATSRVRTGKGYTF

clone size: NA
V gene: TRBV6-2/TRBV6-3
D gene: TRBD2
J gene: TRBJ2-2
CDR3 DNA: TGTGCCAGCAGTCGACTAGCGGGAGCCGGGGAGCTGTTTTTT
CDR3 protein: CASSRLAGAGELFF

clone size: NA
V gene: TRBV6-5
D gene: NA
J gene: TRBJ2-7
CDR3 DNA: TGTGCCAGCAGTTACTCCTCCCTCCCAGCCTACGAGCAGTACTTC
CDR3 protein: CASSYSSLPAYEQYF

clone size: NA
V gene: TRBV3-1/TRBV3-2
D gene: TRBD1
J gene: TRBJ1-2
CDR3 DNA: TGTGCCAGCAGCCAAGAGCGGGGACAGGCATGGAAAGGCTACACCTTC
CDR3 protein: CASSQERGQAWKGYTF

clone size: once
V gene: TRBV30
D gene: TRBD1
J gene: TRBJ1-5
CDR3 DNA: TGTGCCTGGAACCGAGGGGGCGATCAGCCCCAGCATTTT
CDR3 protein: CAWNRGGDQPQHF

clone size: NA
V gene: TRBV13
D gene: TRBD1
J gene: TRBJ2-7
CDR3 DNA: TGTGCCAGCAGCTTAGGGGCAGGGGGCGGGTACGAGCAGTACTTC
CDR3 protein: CASSLGAGGGYEQYF

clone size: NA
V gene: TRBV5-6
D gene: TRBD2
J gene: TRBJ2-2
CDR3 DNA: TGTGCCAGCAGCTTGGCCTTGGGCGGGAGTAAGAACACCGGGGAGCTGTTTTTT
CDR3 protein: CASSLALGGSKNTGELFF

clone size: few
V gene: TRBV27
D gene: NA
J gene: TRBJ2-7
CDR3 DNA: TGTGCCAGCGGACAGTCGTCCTACGAGCAGTACTTC
CDR3 protein: CASGQSSYEQYF

clone size: once
V gene: TRBV27
D gene: TRBD1
J gene: TRBJ1-3
CDR3 DNA: TGTGCCAGCCGATCTGCCGGGACAGGGGGAAACACCATATATTTT
CDR3 protein: CASRSAGTGGNTIYF

clone size: NA
V gene: TRBV11-2
D gene: TRBD1
J gene: TRBJ1-2
CDR3 DNA: TGTGCCAGCAGGACAGGGTTTGGCTACACCTTC
CDR3 protein: CASRTGFGYTF